The 20 T cell receptor beta chains reported below all come from one sample, sequenced in a study of early T cells in non-severe SARS-CoV-2 infection. TCRdb re-called the 5' RACE reads with MiXCR, one entry per CDR3 protein. The table has tens of thousands of distinct CDR3 sequences, about 11% seen once. Material: whole blood. Receptors originate from an adult who was a healthcare worker with PCR-confirmed SARS-CoV-2 infection or an uninfected control (not recorded which).

There are a few counts of this clonotype. The CDR3 DNA follows: TGTGCCAGCAGCCCCCCCGGGGGAATGATCGATACGCAGTATTTT. Amino acids: CASSPPGGMIDTQYF. This chain uses TRBV13 with TRBJ2-3; TRBD2 might be the D (6 bases). CDR3 size: 15 residues. Germline lookup yields CDR1 PRHDT and CDR2 FYEKMQ (reference sequence). The ends were cut back, 5 bases at V and 6 bases at J, with 18 bases in the middle.

This clonotype came up many times. The chain links TRBV6-1 to TRBJ1-1; 10 bases align to TRBD1. This CDR3 has 15 residues. V lost 6 bases to trimming and J lost 4 bases; unmatched junction nucleotides: 8. The V gene's germline CDR1 is MNHNS and CDR2 SASEGT. In DNA form, the CDR3 reads TGTGCCAGCAGCCGGACCGGGGACAGGGGCACTGAAGCTTTCTTT. Translated, it gives CASSRTGDRGTEAFF.

This clonotype was recorded a few times. The CDR3 DNA reads as TGTGCCAGCAGCCCACCGGGACTAGCGGGAGCCTACGAGCAGTACTTC. The encoded protein is CASSPPGLAGAYEQYF. V gene TRBV11-2 combines with J gene TRBJ2-7, with TRBD2 identical over 14 bases. The V gene's germline CDR1 is SGHAT and CDR2 FQNNGV. With V trimmed by 5 bases and J by 2 bases, 5 bases remained unmatched. The CDR3 runs 16 residues.

This clonotype was detected a few times. The gene calls are TRBV20-1 and TRBJ2-3; D is perhaps TRBD1 or TRBD2 (5 bases each). The CDR3 extends over 12 amino acids. The germline gives CDR1 DFQATT, CDR2 SNEGSKA (reference sequence). CDR3 nucleotide sequence: TGCAGATCGGGACGGTGGACAGATACGCAGTATTTT. Translated, it gives CRSGRWTDTQYF.

This clonotype occurred many times. The rearrangement uses TRBV19 and TRBJ2-1; 8 nucleotides align to TRBD2. Germline CDR1 is LNHDA and CDR2 is SQIVND (reference sequence). This CDR3 has 17 amino acids. V lost 5 bases, J lost 2 bases, and 11 bases stayed unmatched. In nucleotides, the CDR3 is TGTGCCAGTAGTCCGGGAGGATCGGGGGGGACCTACAATGAGCAGTTCTTC. Translation: CASSPGGSGGTYNEQFF.

This clonotype has just a few counts. The rearrangement uses TRBV28 and TRBJ2-7; 9 positions agree with TRBD1. V lost 6 bases to trimming and J lost 3 bases; unmatched junction nucleotides: 9. The germline V gene has CDR1 MDHEN and CDR2 SYDVKM. This CDR3 comprises 15 residues. CDR3 coding DNA: TGTGCCAGCAGCCCTGGGGGGACAGGGCACTACGAGCAGTACTTC. Protein product: CASSPGGTGHYEQYF.

This chain joins TRBV7-9 and TRBJ2-1; 10 nucleotides align to TRBD2. J was trimmed by 10 bases and V by 1 base; bases with no gene match: 1. Germline V CDR1 and CDR2: SEHNR, FQNEAQ (reference sequence). This CDR3 has 13 residues. In DNA, the CDR3 is TGTGCCAGCAGCTTAGTAGCGGGGGGCGAGCAGTTCTTC. It codes for CASSLVAGGEQFF.

This sequence joins TRBV11-2 and TRBJ2-1; the D gene is possibly TRBD2 (6 bases). Trimming took off 4 bases at V and 7 bases at J, with 11 bases between the two ends. This CDR3 has 13 residues. Per the germline V gene, CDR1 is SGHAT and CDR2 is FQNNGV. For the CDR3, the DNA is TGTGCCAGCAGCTACGGGAGTAATAATGAGCAGTTCTTC. As protein: CASSYGSNNEQFF.

The genes are TRBV19 and TRBJ2-2; weak D call: TRBD2 (6 bases). V was shortened by 7 bases and J by 3 bases, with 12 bases between the two germline ends. The CDR3 loop spans 14 amino acids. Germline V gene lookup returns CDR1 LNHDA and CDR2 SQIVND (reference sequence). The CDR3 bases are TGTGCCAGTAAGCCCGGAGGGTACACCGGGGAGCTGTTTTTT. Protein sequence: CASKPGGYTGELFF.

This clonotype was picked up many times. The chain recombines TRBV20-1 with TRBJ2-1; 10 bases agree with TRBD2. This CDR3 contains 16 residues. Germline CDR1 is DFQATT and CDR2 is SNEGSKA (reference sequence). Germline trimming cut 1 base from V and 2 bases from J; bases unmatched to any gene: 5. CDR3 bases: TGCAGTGCTAGAGTAGCCAGCGGGGGGGCCTACAATGAGCAGTTCTTC. It yields the protein CSARVASGGAYNEQFF.

The genes are TRBV18 and TRBJ2-7, with D unresolved. Trimming shortened V by 0 bases and J by 2 bases, and 8 bases separated the two germline ends. From germline, CDR1 is KGHSH and CDR2 LQKENI. The CDR3 totals 14 residues. The CDR3 nucleotides read TGTGCCAGCTCACCACCGAAAAGCCCCTACGAGCAGTACTTC. Protein sequence: CASSPPKSPYEQYF.

This clonotype was recorded many times. V and J are TRBV7-9 and TRBJ2-1; 8 bases match TRBD2. After removal of 0 bases from V and 8 bases from J, the junction contained 9 bases not matched to a gene. This CDR3 comprises 16 residues. The germline CDR1 and CDR2 sequences are SEHNR and FQNEAQ (reference sequence). CDR3: CASSLATAGGIHEQFF. The DNA of the CDR3 is TGTGCCAGCAGCTTAGCGACGGCGGGAGGAATCCATGAGCAGTTCTTC.

Ten or more counts support this clonotype. This rearrangement joins TRBV30 to TRBJ1-1; D is possibly TRBD1 (5 bases). Looked up from germline, CDR1 is GTSNPN and CDR2 is SVGIG (reference sequence). Deletions cut 1 base from V and 7 bases from J, with 13 bases between. CDR3 length equals 13 residues. The DNA for the CDR3 is TGTGCCTGGAGTGATACCCCCGGGGGTGAAGCTTTCTTT. Translated: CAWSDTPGGEAFF.

V and J are TRBV10-3 and TRBJ2-7; D is possibly TRBD1 or TRBD2 (6 bases each). CDR3 length: 12 residues. Germline values: CDR1 ENHRY, CDR2 SYGVKD. Trimming took off 3 bases at V and 5 bases at J, with 8 bases between the two ends. CDR3 sequence (DNA): TGTGCCATCAGTGACGGGGGCGACGAGCAGTACTTC. Protein product: CAISDGGDEQYF.

Many counts were recorded for this clonotype. The chain carries TRBV29-1 and TRBJ1-1, with 7 bases matching TRBD1. Trimming took 3 bases from V and 0 from J; bases not matched to a gene: 4. The CDR3 is made up of 14 amino acids. Germline CDR1 and CDR2: SQVTM and ANQGSEA. The CDR3 coding sequence is TGCAGCGTTGAGGGGACAGAGATGAACACTGAAGCTTTCTTT. Amino acids: CSVEGTEMNTEAFF.

This clonotype appeared a few times. The chain has TRBV12-3 or TRBV12-4 and TRBJ1-1; no reliable D call. The CDR3 sequence is 18 residues long. With 0 bases removed from V and 2 bases from J, the gap between germline ends came to 19 bases. CDR3 DNA sequence: TGTGCCAGCAGTTTAGCGCCCCAGTTGGGGTTAGGTAACACTGAAGCTTTCTTT. Translated: CASSLAPQLGLGNTEAFF.

This clonotype appeared a few times. V and J are TRBV7-9 and TRBJ2-7; 8 bases fit TRBD2. The CDR3 contains 15 residues. Losses at the gene ends were 5 bases for V and 0 bases for J; bases not matched to a gene: 6. The germline CDR1 and CDR2 sequences are SEHNR and FQNEAQ (reference sequence). CDR3 nucleotide sequence: TGTGCCAGCAGCCCATTTAGCGGGAACTCCTACGAGCAGTACTTC. It is translated as CASSPFSGNSYEQYF.

By share of the sample, this clonotype is medium-sized (0.01 to 0.1%). V and J are TRBV6-5 and TRBJ2-7; either TRBD1 or TRBD2 may supply D (6 bases each). The CDR3 extends over 16 amino acids. Trimming cost V 6 bases and J 1 base, with 19 bases left between them. In germline, CDR1 is MNHEY, CDR2 SVGAGI. The chain's CDR3 is CASSTSEGGRSYEQYF. CDR3 in DNA: TGTGCCAGCAGCACTTCAGAGGGGGGTCGGTCCTACGAGCAGTACTTC.

This clonotype was seen repeatedly, ten times or more. The chain joins TRBV7-8 to TRBJ2-5; D ambiguous. Trimming removed 4 bases at V and 0 bases at J, with 6 bases between. The germline V gene encodes CDR1 SGHVS and CDR2 FQNEAQ. CDR3 length: 13 amino acids. The CDR3 protein is CASSSRNQETQYF. In nucleotides, the CDR3 is TGTGCCAGCAGCTCTCGAAACCAAGAGACCCAGTACTTC.

This clonotype showed up just a few times. The chain links TRBV7-9 to TRBJ1-1; tentatively, D is TRBD1 (6 bases). V lost 4 bases and J 1 base, leaving 28 bases between the germline ends. This CDR3 has 20 amino acids. Per germline, CDR1 SEHNR and CDR2 FQNEAQ (reference sequence). Here the CDR3 DNA reads TGTGCCAGCAGCTCCCTACCACCTGCGACAGGCGGCCATTCGAACACTGAAGCTTTCTTT. This translates into CASSSLPPATGGHSNTEAFF. The complete variable domain, with remaining parts taken from reference TRBV7-9 and TRBJ1-1, reads DTGVSQNPRHKITKRGQNVTFRCDPISEHNRLYWYRQTLGQGPEFLTYFQNEAQLEKSRLLSDRFSAERPKGSFSTLEIQRTEQGDSAMYLCASSSLPPATGGHSNTEAFFGQGTRLTVV.